The T cell receptor beta chain under discussion was sequenced for a study of technical replicates of blood from a few donors. Sequencing used immunoSEQ multiplex PCR; TCRdb keeps in-frame clones, though not all of them. This repertoire shows some 99,000 clones, 95% found once; its top ten account for roughly 0.19%. Germline trimming cut 6 bases from V and 1 base from J; bases unmatched to any gene: 4. This CDR3 has 14 residues. The germline V gene encodes CDR1 MDHEN and CDR2 SYDVKM. This chain uses TRBV28 with TRBJ2-7; 9 nucleotides agree with TRBD1. The sequence came from a human donor in good health. Sequenced material: T cells isolated from PBMCs. DNA for the CDR3: TGTGCCAGCAGGAGACAGGGGGGTTCCTACGAGCAGTACTTC. Its translation is CASRRQGGSYEQYF.